This TCR beta chain was sequenced during a study of Graves' ophthalmopathy and Graves' hyperthyroidism. About the study: Hyperthyroidism is called stable when no ophthalmopathy develops within 18 months of follow-up.

Trimming stripped 3 bases from V and 4 bases from J, with 7 bases between. Germline V CDR1 and CDR2: GTSNPN, SVGIG (reference sequence). The CDR3 loop spans 12 amino acids. Notes on the study in general: The model predicted ophthalmopathy progression with 60% to 71% sensitivity and around 72% specificity. The 13-signature model separated ophthalmopathy from stable hyperthyroidism at almost 90% sensitivity and roughly 83% specificity.

This clonotype was counted only a few times. Its target is not known. For repertoire sequencing, the TCR beta CDR3 regions were amplified from RNA transcripts. HTBI-primed first-round RT-PCR preceded second-round multiplex PCR. TCRdb analysed the multiplex PCR reads with MiXCR anew, one entry per CDR3 protein. The table records about 500,000 distinct CDR3 sequences, under 45% of them present only once. New diagnoses, under 2 months' duration, and ages 18 to 65 characterized the hyperthyroidism patients. The clonotype comes from an adult man with Graves' hyperthyroidism. The gene calls are TRBV30 and TRBJ1-5; no clear D. Sequenced: peripheral blood or thyroid tissue (not recorded which). In DNA, the CDR3 is TGTGCCTGGAGCCAACAGAATCAGCCCCAGCATTTT. Its protein is CAWSQQNQPQHF.